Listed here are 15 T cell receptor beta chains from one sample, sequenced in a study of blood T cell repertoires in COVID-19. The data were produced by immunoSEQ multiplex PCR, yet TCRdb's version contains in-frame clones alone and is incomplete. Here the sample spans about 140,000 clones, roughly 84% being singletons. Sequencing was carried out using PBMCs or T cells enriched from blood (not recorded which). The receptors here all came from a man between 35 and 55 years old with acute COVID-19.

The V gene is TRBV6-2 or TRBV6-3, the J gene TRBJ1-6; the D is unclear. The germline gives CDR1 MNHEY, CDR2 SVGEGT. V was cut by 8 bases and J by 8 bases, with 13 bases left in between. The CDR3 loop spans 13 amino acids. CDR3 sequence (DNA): TGTGCCAGCCGCCAGCGTGATCATTCACCCCTCCACTTT. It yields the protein CASRQRDHSPLHF.

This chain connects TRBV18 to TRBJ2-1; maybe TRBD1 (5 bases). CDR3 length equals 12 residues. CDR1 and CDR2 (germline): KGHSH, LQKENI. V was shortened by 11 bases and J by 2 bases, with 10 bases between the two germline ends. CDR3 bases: TGTGCCGGGGCCACTCCCTACAATGAGCAGTTCTTC. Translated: CAGATPYNEQFF. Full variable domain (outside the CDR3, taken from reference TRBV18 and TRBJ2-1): NAGVMQNPRHLVRRRGQEARLRCSPMKGHSHVYWYRQLPEEGLKFMVYLQKENIIDESGMPKERFSAEFPKEGPSILRIQQVVRGDSAAYFCAGATPYNEQFFGPGTRLTVL.

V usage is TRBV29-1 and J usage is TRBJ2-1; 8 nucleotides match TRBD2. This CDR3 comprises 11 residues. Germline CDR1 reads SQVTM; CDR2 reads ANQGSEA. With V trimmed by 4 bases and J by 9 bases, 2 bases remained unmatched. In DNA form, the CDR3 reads TGCAGCGTTGCGGGAGGGGGTGAGCAGTTCTTC. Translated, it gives CSVAGGGEQFF.

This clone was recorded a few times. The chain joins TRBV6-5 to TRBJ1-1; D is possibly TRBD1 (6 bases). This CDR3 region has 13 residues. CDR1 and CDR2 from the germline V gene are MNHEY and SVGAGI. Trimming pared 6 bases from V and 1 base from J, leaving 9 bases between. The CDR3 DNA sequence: TGTGCCAGCAGGGGGACACCGAACACTGAAGCTTTCTTT. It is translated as CASRGTPNTEAFF.

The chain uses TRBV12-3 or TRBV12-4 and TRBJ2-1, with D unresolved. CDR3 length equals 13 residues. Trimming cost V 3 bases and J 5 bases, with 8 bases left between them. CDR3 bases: TGTGCCAGCAGTTTTGTAGTGGACAATGAGCAGTTCTTC. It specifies CASSFVVDNEQFF.

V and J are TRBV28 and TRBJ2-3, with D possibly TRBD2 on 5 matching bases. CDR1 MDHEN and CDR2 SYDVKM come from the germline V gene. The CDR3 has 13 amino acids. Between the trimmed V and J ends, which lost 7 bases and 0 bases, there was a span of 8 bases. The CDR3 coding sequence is TGTGCCAGCAACTCGGGAAGCACAGATACGCAGTATTTT. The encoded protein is CASNSGSTDTQYF.

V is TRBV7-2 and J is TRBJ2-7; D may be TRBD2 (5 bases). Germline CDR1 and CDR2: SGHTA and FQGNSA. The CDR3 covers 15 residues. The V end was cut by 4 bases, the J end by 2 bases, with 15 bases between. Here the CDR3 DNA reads TGTGCCAGCAGCTCGCCCTACGGAGGCCCCTACGAGCAGTACTTC. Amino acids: CASSSPYGGPYEQYF.

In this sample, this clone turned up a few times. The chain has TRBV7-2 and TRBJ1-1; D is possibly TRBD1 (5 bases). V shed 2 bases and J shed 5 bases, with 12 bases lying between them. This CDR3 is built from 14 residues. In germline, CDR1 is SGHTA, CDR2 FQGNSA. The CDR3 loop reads CASSLFKGLTEAFF. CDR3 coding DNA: TGTGCCAGCAGCTTATTCAAGGGGTTGACTGAAGCTTTCTTT.

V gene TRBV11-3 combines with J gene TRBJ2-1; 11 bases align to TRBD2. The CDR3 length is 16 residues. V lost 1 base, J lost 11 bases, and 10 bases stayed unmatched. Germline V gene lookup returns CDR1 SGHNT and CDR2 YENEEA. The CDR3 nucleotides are TGTGCCAGCAGCTTAGGTGGGACTAGCGGCTCAATTAAGCAGTTCTTC. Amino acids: CASSLGGTSGSIKQFF.

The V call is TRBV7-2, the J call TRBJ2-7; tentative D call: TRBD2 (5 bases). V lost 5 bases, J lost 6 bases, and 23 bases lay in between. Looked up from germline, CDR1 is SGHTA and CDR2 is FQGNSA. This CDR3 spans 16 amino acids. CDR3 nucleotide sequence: TGTGCCAGCAGCCCAGCGATCGGCAGCGGTGGCCTCGAGCAGTACTTC. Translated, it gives CASSPAIGSGGLEQYF.

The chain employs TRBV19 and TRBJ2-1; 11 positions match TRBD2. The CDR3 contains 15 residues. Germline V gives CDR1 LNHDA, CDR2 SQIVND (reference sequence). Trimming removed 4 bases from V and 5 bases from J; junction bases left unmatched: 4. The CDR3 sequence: CASSRLAGSDNEQFF. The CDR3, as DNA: TGTGCCAGTAGTAGACTAGCGGGGAGCGACAATGAGCAGTTCTTC. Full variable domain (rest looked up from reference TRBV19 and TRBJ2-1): DGGITQSPKYLFRKEGQNVTLSCEQNLNHDAMYWYRQDPGQGLRLIYYSQIVNDFQKGDIAEGYSVSREKKESFPLTVTSAQKNPTAFYLCASSRLAGSDNEQFFGPGTRLTVL.

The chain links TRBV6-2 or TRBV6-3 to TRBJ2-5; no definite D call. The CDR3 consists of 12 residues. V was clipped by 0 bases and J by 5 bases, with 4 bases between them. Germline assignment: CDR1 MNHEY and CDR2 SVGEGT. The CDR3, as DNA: TGTGCCAGCAGTTACTCGGCTGAGACCCAGTACTTC. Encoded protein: CASSYSAETQYF.

The CDR3 protein is CASRPGGFYGYTF. CDR3 DNA sequence: TGTGCCAGCAGACCCGGAGGCTTCTATGGCTACACCTTC. This chain links TRBV6-5 with TRBJ1-2, with D unclear. Between the trimmed V and J ends, which lost 6 bases and 4 bases, there was a span of 12 bases. The germline gives CDR1 MNHEY, CDR2 SVGAGI. CDR3 size: 13 residues.

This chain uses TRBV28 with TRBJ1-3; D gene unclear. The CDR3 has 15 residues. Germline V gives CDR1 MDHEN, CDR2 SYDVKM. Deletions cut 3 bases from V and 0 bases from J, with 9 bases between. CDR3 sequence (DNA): TGTGCCAGCAGTTTGGAGTACCGCTCTGGAAACACCATATATTTT. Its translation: CASSLEYRSGNTIYF.

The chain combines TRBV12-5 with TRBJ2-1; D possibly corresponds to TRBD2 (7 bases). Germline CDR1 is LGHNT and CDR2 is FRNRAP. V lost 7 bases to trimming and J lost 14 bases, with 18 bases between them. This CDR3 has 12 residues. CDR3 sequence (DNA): TGTGCTAGTGCCCTCGGAGGGGGGAGGGAGTTCTTC. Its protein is CASALGGGREFF.